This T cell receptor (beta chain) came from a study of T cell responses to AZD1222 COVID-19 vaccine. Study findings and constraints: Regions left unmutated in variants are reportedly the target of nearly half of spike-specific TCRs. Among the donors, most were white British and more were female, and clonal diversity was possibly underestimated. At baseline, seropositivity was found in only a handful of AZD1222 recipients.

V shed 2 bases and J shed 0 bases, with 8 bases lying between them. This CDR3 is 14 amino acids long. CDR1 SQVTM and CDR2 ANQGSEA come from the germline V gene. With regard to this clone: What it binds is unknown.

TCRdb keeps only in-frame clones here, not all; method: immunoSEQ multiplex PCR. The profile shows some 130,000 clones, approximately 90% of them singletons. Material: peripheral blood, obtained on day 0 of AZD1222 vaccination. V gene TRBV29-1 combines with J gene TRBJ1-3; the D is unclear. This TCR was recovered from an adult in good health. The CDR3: CSVEQDNSGNTIYF. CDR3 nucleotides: TGCAGCGTTGAACAGGATAACTCTGGAAACACCATATATTTT. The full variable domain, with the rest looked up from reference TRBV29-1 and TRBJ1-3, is SAVISQKPSRDICQRGTSLTIQCQVDSQVTMMFWYRQQPGQSLTLIATANQGSEATYESGFVIDKFPISRPNLTFSTLTVSNMSPEDSSIYLCSVEQDNSGNTIYFGEGSWLTVV.